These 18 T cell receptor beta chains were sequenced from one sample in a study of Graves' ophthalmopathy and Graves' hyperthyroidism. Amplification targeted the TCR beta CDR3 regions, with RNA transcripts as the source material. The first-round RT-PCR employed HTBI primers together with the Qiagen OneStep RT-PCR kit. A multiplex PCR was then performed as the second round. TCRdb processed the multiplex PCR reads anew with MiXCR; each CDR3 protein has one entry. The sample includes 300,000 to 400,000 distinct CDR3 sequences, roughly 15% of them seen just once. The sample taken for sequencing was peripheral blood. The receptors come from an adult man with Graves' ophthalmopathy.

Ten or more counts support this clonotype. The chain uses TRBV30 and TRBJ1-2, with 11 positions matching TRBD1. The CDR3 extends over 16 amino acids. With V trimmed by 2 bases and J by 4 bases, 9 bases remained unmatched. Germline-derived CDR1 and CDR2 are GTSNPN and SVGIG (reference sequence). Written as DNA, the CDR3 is TGTGCCTGGAGTAGGACAGGGGGCGCGTTAGGCTATGGCTACACCTTC. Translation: CAWSRTGGALGYGYTF. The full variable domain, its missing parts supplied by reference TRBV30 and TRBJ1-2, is SQTIHQWPATLVQPVGSPLSLECTVEGTSNPNLYWYRQAAGRGLQLLFYSVGIGQISSEVPQNLSASRPQDRQFILSSKKLLLSDSGFYLCAWSRTGGALGYGYTFGSGTRLTVV.

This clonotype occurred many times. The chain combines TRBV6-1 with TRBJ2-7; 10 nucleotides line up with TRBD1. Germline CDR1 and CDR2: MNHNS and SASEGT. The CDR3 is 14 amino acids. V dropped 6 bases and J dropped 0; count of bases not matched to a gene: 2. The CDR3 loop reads CASSRTGGSYEQYF. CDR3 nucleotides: TGTGCCAGCAGCCGGACAGGGGGCTCCTACGAGCAGTACTTC.

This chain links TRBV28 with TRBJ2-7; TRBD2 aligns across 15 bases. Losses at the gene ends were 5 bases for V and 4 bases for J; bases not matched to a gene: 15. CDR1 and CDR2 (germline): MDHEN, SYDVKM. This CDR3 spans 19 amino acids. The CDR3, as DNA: TGTGCCAGCAGTCCCTCCCGGACTAGCGGGGGGGCCAATTCGTACGAGCAGTACTTC. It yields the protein CASSPSRTSGGANSYEQYF.

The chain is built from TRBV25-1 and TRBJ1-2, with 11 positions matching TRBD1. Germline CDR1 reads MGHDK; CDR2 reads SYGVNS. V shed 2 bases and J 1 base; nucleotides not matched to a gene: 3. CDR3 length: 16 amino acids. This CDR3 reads CASSETGTGGNYGYTF. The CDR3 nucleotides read TGTGCCAGCAGTGAAACCGGGACAGGGGGTAACTATGGCTACACCTTC.

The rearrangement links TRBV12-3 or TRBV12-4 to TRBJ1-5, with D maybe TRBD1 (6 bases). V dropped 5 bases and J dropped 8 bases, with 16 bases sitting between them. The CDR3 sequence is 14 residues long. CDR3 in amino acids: CASSRRQVPEPQHF. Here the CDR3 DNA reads TGTGCCAGCAGTCGTCGACAGGTTCCTGAGCCCCAGCATTTT.

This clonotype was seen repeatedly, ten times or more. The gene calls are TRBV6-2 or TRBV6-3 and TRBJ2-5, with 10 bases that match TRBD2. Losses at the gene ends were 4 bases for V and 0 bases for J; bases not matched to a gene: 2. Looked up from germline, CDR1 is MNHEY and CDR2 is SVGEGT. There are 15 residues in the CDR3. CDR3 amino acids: CASSWGLANQETQYF. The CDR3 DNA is TGTGCCAGCAGTTGGGGACTAGCGAACCAAGAGACCCAGTACTTC.

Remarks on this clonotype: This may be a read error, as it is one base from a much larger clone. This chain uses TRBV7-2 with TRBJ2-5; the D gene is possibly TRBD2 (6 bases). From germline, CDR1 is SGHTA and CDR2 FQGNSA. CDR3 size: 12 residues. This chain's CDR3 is CVSRRAGETQYF. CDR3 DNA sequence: TGTGTCAGCAGGCGGGCGGGGGAGACCCAGTACTTC.

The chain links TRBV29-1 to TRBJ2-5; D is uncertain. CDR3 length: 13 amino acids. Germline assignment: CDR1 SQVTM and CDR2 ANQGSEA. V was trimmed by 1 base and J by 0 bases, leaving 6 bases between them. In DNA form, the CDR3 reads TGCAGCGTTGAAGGACGGTACCAAGAGACCCAGTACTTC. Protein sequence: CSVEGRYQETQYF. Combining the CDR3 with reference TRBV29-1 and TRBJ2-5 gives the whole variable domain SAVISQKPSRDICQRGTSLTIQCQVDSQVTMMFWYRQQPGQSLTLIATANQGSEATYESGFVIDKFPISRPNLTFSTLTVSNMSPEDSSIYLCSVEGRYQETQYFGPGTRLLVL.

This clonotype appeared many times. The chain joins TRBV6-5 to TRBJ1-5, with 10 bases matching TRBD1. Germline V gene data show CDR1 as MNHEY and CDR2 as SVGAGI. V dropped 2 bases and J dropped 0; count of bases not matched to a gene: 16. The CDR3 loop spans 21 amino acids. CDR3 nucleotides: TGTGCCAGCAGTTACCAGACAGGGGGCGGATACTCCTACCTTAGCAATCAGCCCCAGCATTTT. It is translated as CASSYQTGGGYSYLSNQPQHF.

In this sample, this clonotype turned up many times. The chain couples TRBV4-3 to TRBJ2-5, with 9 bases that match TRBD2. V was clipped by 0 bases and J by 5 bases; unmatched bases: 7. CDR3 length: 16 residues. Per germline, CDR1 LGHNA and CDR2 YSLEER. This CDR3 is CASSQDPGGGAETQYF. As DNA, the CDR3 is TGCGCCAGCAGCCAAGATCCGGGCGGGGGGGCGGAGACCCAGTACTTC.

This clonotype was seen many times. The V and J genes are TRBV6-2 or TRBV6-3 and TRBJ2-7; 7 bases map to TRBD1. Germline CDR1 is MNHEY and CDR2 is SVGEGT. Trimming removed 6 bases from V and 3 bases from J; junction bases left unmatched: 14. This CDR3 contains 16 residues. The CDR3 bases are TGTGCCAGCAGCCCCACCCGCAGGGCAGGGGGCTACGAGCAGTACTTC. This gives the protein CASSPTRRAGGYEQYF.

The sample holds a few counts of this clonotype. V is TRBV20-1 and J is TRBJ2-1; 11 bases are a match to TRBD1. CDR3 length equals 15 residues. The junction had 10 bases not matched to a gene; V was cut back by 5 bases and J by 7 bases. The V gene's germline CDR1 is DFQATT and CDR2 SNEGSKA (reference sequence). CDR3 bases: TGCAGTGCTTCCACAGGACAGGGGGCGCAAAATGAGCAGTTCTTC. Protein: CSASTGQGAQNEQFF.

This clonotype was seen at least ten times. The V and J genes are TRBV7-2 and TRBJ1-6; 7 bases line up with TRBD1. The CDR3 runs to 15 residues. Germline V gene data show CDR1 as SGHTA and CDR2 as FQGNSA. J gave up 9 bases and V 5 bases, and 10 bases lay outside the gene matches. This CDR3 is CASSTPGQKASPLHF. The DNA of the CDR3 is TGTGCCAGCAGCACACCGGGACAGAAGGCTTCACCCCTCCACTTT. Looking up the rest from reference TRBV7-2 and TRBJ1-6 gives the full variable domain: GAGVSQSPSNKVTEKGKDVELRCDPISGHTALYWYRQSLGQGLEFLIYFQGNSAPDKSGLPSDRFSAERTGGSVSTLTIQRTQQEDSAVYLCASSTPGQKASPLHFGNGTRLTVT.

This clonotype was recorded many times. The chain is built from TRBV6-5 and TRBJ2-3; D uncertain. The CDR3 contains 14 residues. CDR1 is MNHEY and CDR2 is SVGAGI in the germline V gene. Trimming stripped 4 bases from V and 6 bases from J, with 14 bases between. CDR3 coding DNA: TGTGCCAGCAGTTTAATTCAGACCTGGGATACGCAGTATTTT. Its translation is CASSLIQTWDTQYF.

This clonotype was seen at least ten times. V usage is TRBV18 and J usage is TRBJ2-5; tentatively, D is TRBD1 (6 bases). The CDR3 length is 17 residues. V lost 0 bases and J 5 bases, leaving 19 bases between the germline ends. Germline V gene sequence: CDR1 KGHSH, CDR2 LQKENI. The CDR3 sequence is CASSPPGADRSGETQYF. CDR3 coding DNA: TGTGCCAGCTCACCACCAGGTGCAGACAGGTCGGGGGAGACCCAGTACTTC. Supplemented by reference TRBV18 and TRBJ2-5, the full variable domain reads NAGVMQNPRHLVRRRGQEARLRCSPMKGHSHVYWYRQLPEEGLKFMVYLQKENIIDESGMPKERFSAEFPKEGPSILRIQQVVRGDSAAYFCASSPPGADRSGETQYFGPGTRLLVL.

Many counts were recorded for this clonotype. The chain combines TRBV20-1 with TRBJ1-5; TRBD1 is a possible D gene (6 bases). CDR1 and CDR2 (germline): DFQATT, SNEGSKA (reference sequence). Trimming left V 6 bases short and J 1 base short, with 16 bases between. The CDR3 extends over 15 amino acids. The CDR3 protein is CSATTYRESNQPQHF. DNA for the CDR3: TGCAGTGCCACCACGTACAGGGAAAGCAATCAGCCCCAGCATTTT.

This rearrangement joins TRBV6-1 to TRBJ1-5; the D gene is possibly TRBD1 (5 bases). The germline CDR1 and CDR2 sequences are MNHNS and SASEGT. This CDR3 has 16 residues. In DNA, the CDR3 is TGTCCCGAGCGGGGATGGGGCCCTCGGGACAATCAGCCCCAGCATTTT. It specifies CPERGWGPRDNQPQHF.

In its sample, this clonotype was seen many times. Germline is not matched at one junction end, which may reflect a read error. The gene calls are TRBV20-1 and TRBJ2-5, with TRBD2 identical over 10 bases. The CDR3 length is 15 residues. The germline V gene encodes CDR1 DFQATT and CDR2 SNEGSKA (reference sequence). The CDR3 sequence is CSGRSRTSGQETQYF. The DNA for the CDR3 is TGCAGTGGTAGATCTCGGACTAGCGGCCAAGAGACCCAGTACTTC.